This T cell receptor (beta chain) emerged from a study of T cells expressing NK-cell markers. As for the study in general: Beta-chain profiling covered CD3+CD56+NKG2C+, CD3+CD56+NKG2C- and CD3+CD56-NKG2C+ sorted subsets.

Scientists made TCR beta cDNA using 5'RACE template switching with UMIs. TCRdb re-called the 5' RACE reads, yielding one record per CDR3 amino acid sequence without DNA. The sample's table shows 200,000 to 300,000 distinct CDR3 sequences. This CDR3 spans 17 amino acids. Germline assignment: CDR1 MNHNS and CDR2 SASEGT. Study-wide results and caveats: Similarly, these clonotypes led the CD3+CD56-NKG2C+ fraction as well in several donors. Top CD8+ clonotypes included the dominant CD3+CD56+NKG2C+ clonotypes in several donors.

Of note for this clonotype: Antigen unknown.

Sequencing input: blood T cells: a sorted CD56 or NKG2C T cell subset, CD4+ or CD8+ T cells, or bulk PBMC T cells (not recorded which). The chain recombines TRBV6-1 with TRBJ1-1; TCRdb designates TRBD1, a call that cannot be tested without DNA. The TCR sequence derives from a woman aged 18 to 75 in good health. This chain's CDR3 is CASRIGQGFTQNTEAFF.